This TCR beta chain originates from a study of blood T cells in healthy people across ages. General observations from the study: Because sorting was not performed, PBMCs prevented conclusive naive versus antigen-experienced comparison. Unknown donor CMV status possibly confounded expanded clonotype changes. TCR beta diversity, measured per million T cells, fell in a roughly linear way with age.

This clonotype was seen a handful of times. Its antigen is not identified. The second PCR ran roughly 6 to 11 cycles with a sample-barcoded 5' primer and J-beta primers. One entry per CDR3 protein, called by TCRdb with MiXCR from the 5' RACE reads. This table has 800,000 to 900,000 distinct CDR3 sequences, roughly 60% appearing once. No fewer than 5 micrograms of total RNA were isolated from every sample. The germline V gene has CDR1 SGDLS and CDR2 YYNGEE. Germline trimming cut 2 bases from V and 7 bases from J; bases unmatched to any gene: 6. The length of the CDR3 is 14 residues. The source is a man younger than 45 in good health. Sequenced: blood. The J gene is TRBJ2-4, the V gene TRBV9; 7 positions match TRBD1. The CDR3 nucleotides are TGTGCCAGCAGCGTTCCGACAGGGTCCAACATTCAGTACTTC. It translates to CASSVPTGSNIQYF.